These T cell receptor beta chains were read from a single sample in a study of beta chain features in type 1 diabetes. TCRdb's table, derived via immunoSEQ multiplex PCR, lists solely in-frame clones and lacks some. The table records approximately 340,000 clones, about 15% of them present only once. The sequencing input was naive CD4+ T cells from blood. The receptors originated from a woman under 30 in good health. Both conserved end residues are part of each CDR3. D genes are given only for firm matches. Rows may omit the clone size; those that give it use once, few, many or a size class.

CDR3 length	D gene	V gene	clone size	J gene	CDR3 DNA	CDR3 protein
15	-	TRBV30	-	TRBJ1-3	TGTGCCTGGAGTGTAAAGGACAGCTCTGGAAACACCATATATTTT	CAWSVKDSSGNTIYF
14	-	TRBV7-2	-	TRBJ2-5	TGTGCCAGCAGCAACTCCCGAGTCACGAAGACCCAGTACTTC	CASSNSRVTKTQYF
12	-	TRBV14	few	TRBJ2-1	TGTGCCAGCAGCCAAGAAAGCGCTGAGCAGTTCTTC	CASSQESAEQFF
13	-	TRBV5-4	few	TRBJ1-2	TGTGCCAGCAGCCACAGGAGCAACTATGGCTACACCTTC	CASSHRSNYGYTF
14	-	TRBV18	few	TRBJ2-2	TGTGCCAGCTCACCACCTACAGGGATCGGGGAGCTGTTTTTT	CASSPPTGIGELFF
13	-	TRBV5-1	few	TRBJ2-5	TGCGCCAGCAGCTTGGATGTCCGAGAGACCCAGTACTTC	CASSLDVRETQYF
13	-	TRBV6-1	-	TRBJ1-2	TGTGCCAGCAGCCTCGACATCCACTATGGCTACACCTTC	CASSLDIHYGYTF
16	-	TRBV5-4	-	TRBJ2-7	TGTGCCAGCAGCTTGGATCCGGGAGCGAGTCCCTACGAGCAGTACTTC	CASSLDPGASPYEQYF
14	-	TRBV19	few	TRBJ2-3	TGTGCCAGTAGTGCCAGCGGGAGCACAGATACGCAGTATTTT	CASSASGSTDTQYF
13	-	TRBV29-1	-	TRBJ2-3	TGCAGCGTTGAAGCAGGGAATGAAGATACGCAGTATTTT	CSVEAGNEDTQYF
14	TRBD2	TRBV30	few	TRBJ2-7	TGTGCCTGGAGTCCGAGCGGGATTCCCTACGAGCAGTACTTC	CAWSPSGIPYEQYF
18	TRBD2	TRBV9	few	TRBJ2-4	TGTGCCAGCAGCACCCGGACTAGCGGGGGACTAGCCAAAAACATTCAGTACTTC	CASSTRTSGGLAKNIQYF
15	-	TRBV6-5	-	TRBJ2-7	TGTGCCAGCAGTTACTCGAACAGGTTTTTCTACGAGCAGTACTTC	CASSYSNRFFYEQYF
11	-	TRBV5-4	-	TRBJ2-3	TGTGCCAGCAGCTTCTCGGGTACGCAGTATTTT	CASSFSGTQYF
14	-	TRBV7-9	few	TRBJ1-2	TGTGCCAGCACCCCCCGTCGTGCAGGCTTCGGCTACACCTTC	CASTPRRAGFGYTF
13	-	TRBV28	-	TRBJ1-1	TGTGCCAGCAGTCGGTCCGGGGACACTGAAGCTTTCTTT	CASSRSGDTEAFF
14	TRBD2	TRBV29-1	-	TRBJ2-1	TGCAGCGTAGCGGGCCAGCGGGAGGCGGGTGAGCAGTTCTTC	CSVAGQREAGEQFF
13	-	TRBV7-3	-	TRBJ2-3	TGTGCCAGCAGCTTAAAACTCCCAGATACGCAGTATTTT	CASSLKLPDTQYF
15	TRBD2	TRBV4-2	-	TRBJ2-1	TGTGCCAGCAGCCTTAGCGGGACCATCAGAAATGAGCAGTTCTTC	CASSLSGTIRNEQFF
17	TRBD2	TRBV11-3	-	TRBJ2-6	TGTGCCAGCCGCCGGGAGGGAATCCTCTTCGGGGCCAACGTCCTGACTTTC	CASRREGILFGANVLTF
13	TRBD1	TRBV4-2	few	TRBJ2-1	TGTGCCAGCACCCGATCCTCAGGGGGTGAGCAGTTCTTC	CASTRSSGGEQFF
13	-	TRBV29-1	few	TRBJ2-1	TGCAGCGTACATCGGAGCTCCTACAATGAGCAGTTCTTC	CSVHRSSYNEQFF
13	-	TRBV27	-	TRBJ2-3	TGTGCCAGCAGTTGGGCCGCCACAGATACGCAGTATTTT	CASSWAATDTQYF
11	-	TRBV28	-	TRBJ1-1	TGTGCCAGCATTAGTGCTGTCGGAGCTTTCTTT	CASISAVGAFF
14	-	TRBV7-2	-	TRBJ1-2	TGTGCCAGCAGCCAAGGGGGGGTAAACTATGGCTACACCTTC	CASSQGGVNYGYTF
13	-	TRBV7-3	few	TRBJ2-1	TGTGCCAGCAGCCCCGGCGAGGCCGGCGAGCAGTTCTTC	CASSPGEAGEQFF
16	TRBD2	TRBV30	-	TRBJ2-1	TGTGCCTGGAGTGTTAAAGCGGGAGGGGACTACAATGAGCAGTTCTTC	CAWSVKAGGDYNEQFF
13	-	TRBV25-1	-	TRBJ1-2	TGTGCCAGCGGAGGACAGAATAACTATGGCTACACCTTC	CASGGQNNYGYTF
13	TRBD1	TRBV27	few	TRBJ1-5	TGTGCCAGCAGTTTGCATGGGACAGGTTCCCAGCATTTT	CASSLHGTGSQHF
13	-	TRBV19	-	TRBJ1-2	TGTGCCAGTAGTATTGACATCTACTATGGCTACACCTTC	CASSIDIYYGYTF
13	TRBD2	TRBV4-2	few	TRBJ2-7	TGTGCCAGCAGCCAAACTAGCGTCTACGAGCAGTACTTC	CASSQTSVYEQYF
13	TRBD1	TRBV2	few	TRBJ1-2	TGTGCCAGCAACCGACAGGGGTCCAGTGGCTACACCTTC	CASNRQGSSGYTF